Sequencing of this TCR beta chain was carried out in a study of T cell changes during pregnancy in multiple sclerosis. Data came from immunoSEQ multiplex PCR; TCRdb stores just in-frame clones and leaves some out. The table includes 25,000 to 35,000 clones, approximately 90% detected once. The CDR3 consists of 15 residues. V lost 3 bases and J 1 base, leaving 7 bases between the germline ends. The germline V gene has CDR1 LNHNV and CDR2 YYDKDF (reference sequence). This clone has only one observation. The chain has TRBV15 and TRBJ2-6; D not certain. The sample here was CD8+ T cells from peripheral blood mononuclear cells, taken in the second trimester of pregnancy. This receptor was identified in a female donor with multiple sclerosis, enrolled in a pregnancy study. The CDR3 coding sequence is TGTGCCACCAGCAGCCCGACTTCTGGGGCCAACGTCCTGACTTTC. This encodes CATSSPTSGANVLTF.